The 22 T cell receptor beta chains reported below all come from one sample, sequenced in a study of shared clonotypes between healthy human individuals. Positive CCR7 selection of CD45RO-negative cells yielded the naive CD8 cells, and terminally differentiated effector memory CD45RA+ cells were excluded. Assay: immunoSEQ multiplex PCR; the TCRdb copy retains only in-frame clones and omits some. The sample shows about 2 million clones, approximately 95% of them seen only once. Sequencing was performed on naive CD8+ T cells sorted from blood. Every receptor here comes from a man aged 18 to 35 in good health.

This clone was detected only once. The rearrangement uses TRBV7-9 and TRBJ1-1; TRBD1 is a possible D gene (6 bases). The CDR3 is 15 amino acids. Per the germline V gene, CDR1 is SEHNR and CDR2 is FQNEAQ (reference sequence). Trimming stripped 4 bases from V and 2 bases from J, with 14 bases between. The CDR3 loop is CASSSPTGTNTEAFF. The DNA for the CDR3 is TGTGCCAGCAGCTCTCCGACAGGAACCAACACTGAAGCTTTCTTT.

This clone was detected once. The chain links TRBV7-9 to TRBJ1-1, with TRBD1 matching over 10 bases. The trim removed 7 bases at V and 3 bases at J, leaving 8 bases unmatched. There are 15 residues in the CDR3. Per germline, CDR1 SEHNR and CDR2 FQNEAQ (reference sequence). DNA for the CDR3: TGTGCCAGCACCCCCTTGGACAGGGGGGACACTGAAGCTTTCTTT. Protein sequence: CASTPLDRGDTEAFF.

The rearrangement links TRBV6-5 to TRBJ2-7; TRBD1 matches at 7 bases. The CDR3 runs to 14 residues. Germline values: CDR1 MNHEY, CDR2 SVGAGI. The V and J ends lost 3 bases and 2 bases, in that order; junction bases with no gene match: 4. CDR3 sequence reads: CASSYGQDAYEQYF. As DNA, the CDR3 is TGTGCCAGCAGTTATGGACAGGATGCCTACGAGCAGTACTTC.

The chain employs TRBV5-1 and TRBJ2-1; D possibly corresponds to TRBD1 (6 bases). In germline, CDR1 is SGHRS, CDR2 YFSETQ. The CDR3 sequence is 17 residues long. Between the trimmed V and J ends, which lost 3 bases and 4 bases, there was a span of 20 bases. CDR3 nucleotides: TGCGCCAGCAGCTCGGAGACAGGAAGAGTGAGATACAATGAGCAGTTCTTC. It is translated as CASSSETGRVRYNEQFF.

A remark on this clone: The junction departs from germline at one end; a sequencing error may be responsible. The chain carries TRBV29-1 and TRBJ2-1, with no clear D. Germline V gene lookup returns CDR1 SQVTM and CDR2 ANQGSEA. This CDR3 is 12 amino acids long. This CDR3 reads CSVEGLEPEQFF. In nucleotides, the CDR3 is TGCAGCGTCGAAGGGCTAGAACCAGAGCAGTTCTTC.

Worth noting for this clone: Other DNA sequences within the sample encode an identical CDR3. V gene TRBV9 combines with J gene TRBJ2-7; TRBD2 might be the D (5 bases). V was clipped by 0 bases and J by 3 bases, with 7 bases between them. The CDR3 runs to 13 residues. CDR1 is SGDLS, CDR2 YYNGEE, per germline. The CDR3 reads CASSVGEGYEQYF. In DNA form, the CDR3 reads TGTGCCAGCAGCGTAGGAGAGGGCTACGAGCAGTACTTC.

The chain recombines TRBV2 with TRBJ2-3; 10 bases match TRBD2. Per germline, CDR1 SNHLY and CDR2 FYNNEI. The V segment lost 7 bases and the J segment 7 bases; nucleotides outside the gene matches: 8. CDR3 length: 14 amino acids. CDR3 amino acids: CASNGQREGNTQYF. The CDR3 coding sequence is TGTGCCAGCAACGGCCAGCGGGAGGGGAATACGCAGTATTTT.

The chain carries TRBV29-1 and TRBJ2-2; D unclear. The CDR3 is 13 amino acids. Germline CDR1 is SQVTM and CDR2 is ANQGSEA. Trimming shortened V by 6 bases and J by 1 base, and 9 bases separated the two germline ends. The CDR3 sequence: CSVRLLNTGELFF. The CDR3 coding sequence is TGCAGCGTCAGACTTCTGAACACCGGGGAGCTGTTTTTT.

The chain carries TRBV6-5 and TRBJ2-7, with TRBD2 matching over 8 bases. There are 14 residues in the CDR3. Germline lookup yields CDR1 MNHEY and CDR2 SVGAGI. Germline trimming cut 2 bases from V and 7 bases from J; bases unmatched to any gene: 7. In DNA, the CDR3 is TGTGCCAGCAGTTACGTGTCGGGAGGGCAAGAGCAGTACTTC. It specifies CASSYVSGGQEQYF.

V and J are TRBV4-3 and TRBJ1-2; D perhaps matches TRBD1 (6 bases). Trimming left V 1 base short and J 7 bases short, with 19 bases between. CDR1 is LGHNA and CDR2 is YSLEER in the germline V gene. This CDR3 is built from 16 residues. CDR3 coding DNA: TGCGCCAGCAGCCAAGGATGGGGGGCTGAGGAAGGTGGCTACACCTTC. As protein: CASSQGWGAEEGGYTF.

The chain joins TRBV7-6 to TRBJ2-3; a possible D gene is TRBD2 (6 bases). Per the germline V gene, CDR1 is SGHVS and CDR2 is FNYEAQ. Trimming removed 1 base at V and 4 bases at J, with 15 bases between. The CDR3 runs 16 residues. The CDR3 DNA sequence: TGTGCCAGCAGCTTAGTGGCTAGCGAGGTGGCAGATACGCAGTATTTT. Amino acid sequence: CASSLVASEVADTQYF.

Concerning this clone itself: Other nucleotide sequences from this sample produce the same CDR3. This chain links TRBV4-1 with TRBJ2-7, with D perhaps matching TRBD2 (5 bases). This CDR3 comprises 13 residues. V was clipped by 4 bases and J by 3 bases, with 10 bases between them. Per the germline V gene, CDR1 is MGHRA and CDR2 is YSYEKL. In nucleotides, the CDR3 is TGCGCCAGCAGCCCCAACCGGGGCTACGAGCAGTACTTC. Translation gives CASSPNRGYEQYF.

The V gene is TRBV6-1, the J gene TRBJ1-1, with TRBD1 matching over 7 bases. V dropped 7 bases and J dropped 5; count of bases not matched to a gene: 7. The CDR3 covers 13 residues. Per the germline V gene, CDR1 is MNHNS and CDR2 is SASEGT. CDR3 nucleotides: TGTGCCAGCACCGCAGGGGGTCTGACTGAAGCTTTCTTT. This translates into CASTAGGLTEAFF.

Only one count was recorded for this clone. The chain carries TRBV28 and TRBJ1-2; D unresolved. The germline V gene encodes CDR1 MDHEN and CDR2 SYDVKM. The CDR3 runs to 11 residues. The germline V and J ends were trimmed by 3 bases and 8 bases, with 7 bases remaining between them. This CDR3 is CASSFTLGYTF. CDR3 sequence (DNA): TGTGCCAGCAGTTTTACTTTAGGCTACACCTTC.

V and J are TRBV30 and TRBJ2-7, with TRBD1 identical over 9 bases. The junction had 8 bases not matched to a gene; V was cut back by 5 bases and J by 3 bases. The CDR3 loop spans 14 amino acids. The germline V gene has CDR1 GTSNPN and CDR2 SVGIG (reference sequence). As DNA, the CDR3 is TGTGCCTGGGCACCCGGACAGGGGTACTACGAGCAGTACTTC. Amino acids: CAWAPGQGYYEQYF.

The genes are TRBV6-5 and TRBJ2-7, with 7 bases fitting TRBD1. Losses at the gene ends were 7 bases for V and 2 bases for J; bases not matched to a gene: 5. Germline CDR1 MNHEY, CDR2 SVGAGI. The CDR3 spans 13 residues. In nucleotides, the CDR3 is TGTGCCAGCACCGCGACAGGGACCTACGAGCAGTACTTC. It translates to CASTATGTYEQYF.

V is TRBV2 and J is TRBJ2-5; 7 bases agree with TRBD2. Unmatched junction bases numbered 5, after V lost 3 bases and J lost 1 base. CDR1 SNHLY and CDR2 FYNNEI come from the germline V gene. The CDR3 length is 15 residues. CDR3 coding DNA: TGTGCCAGCAGTGATTTTAGCGGGTCCCAAGAGACCCAGTACTTC. This sequence encodes CASSDFSGSQETQYF.

The CDR3 loop reads CASSPEGQGVTGELFF. In DNA, the CDR3 is TGTGCCAGCTCACCCGAGGGACAGGGAGTCACCGGGGAGCTGTTTTTT. This chain connects TRBV18 to TRBJ2-2; 9 nucleotides line up with TRBD1. After removal of 3 bases from V and 4 bases from J, the junction contained 6 bases not matched to a gene. CDR3 size: 16 residues. CDR1 is KGHSH, CDR2 LQKENI, per germline. Using reference TRBV18 and TRBJ2-2 for the parts outside the CDR3, the full variable domain is NAGVMQNPRHLVRRRGQEARLRCSPMKGHSHVYWYRQLPEEGLKFMVYLQKENIIDESGMPKERFSAEFPKEGPSILRIQQVVRGDSAAYFCASSPEGQGVTGELFFGEGSRLTVL.

V is TRBV13 and J is TRBJ2-5; no firm D call. Germline V gives CDR1 PRHDT, CDR2 FYEKMQ (reference sequence). The CDR3 consists of 12 residues. V was clipped by 5 bases and J by 7 bases, with 11 bases between them. CDR3 sequence (DNA): TGTGCCAGCAGCCCCAGTCCGGGGACCCAGTACTTC. Encoded protein: CASSPSPGTQYF.

The chain links TRBV15 to TRBJ2-2, with 9 bases lining up with TRBD2. This CDR3 has 15 residues. The junction had 5 bases not matched to a gene; V was cut back by 6 bases and J by 3 bases. Germline lookup yields CDR1 LNHNV and CDR2 YYDKDF (reference sequence). The CDR3 DNA reads as TGTGCCACCAGGAGGCGGGAGGGAGACACCGGGGAGCTGTTTTTT. Translation: CATRRREGDTGELFF.

The V call is TRBV14, the J call TRBJ2-7, with TRBD2 matching over 7 bases. After removal of 4 bases from V and 7 bases from J, the junction contained 13 bases not matched to a gene. Germline CDR1 reads SGHDN; CDR2 reads FVKESK. This CDR3 spans 15 amino acids. The CDR3 region is CASSLIGGRGMEQYF. CDR3 bases: TGTGCCAGCAGCCTTATAGGCGGGAGAGGAATGGAGCAGTACTTC.

The J gene is TRBJ2-7, the V gene TRBV19; 8 bases map to TRBD1. After removal of 6 bases from V and 6 bases from J, the junction contained 7 bases not matched to a gene. The CDR3 length is 13 residues. Looked up from germline, CDR1 is LNHDA and CDR2 is SQIVND (reference sequence). The CDR3 loop is CASRQGQGSEQYF. The DNA of the CDR3 is TGTGCCAGTAGACAAGGACAGGGCAGCGAGCAGTACTTC.